A single sample gave rise to the 7 T cell receptor beta chains below, sequenced in a study of T-cell reconstitution after alpha-beta-depleted transplantation in children. Unique molecular identifiers were incorporated into the prepared TCRbeta library. TCRdb reprocessed the PCR reads via MiXCR and lists one record per CDR3 protein. Here the sample spans about 500,000 distinct CDR3 sequences, about 33% being singletons. The sequencing used PBMCs from the stem cell graft donor, collected from the stem cell graft. Source of these receptors: a human donor who donated a stem cell graft to a child with aplastic anemia.

V is TRBV5-1 and J is TRBJ1-4; D uncertain. The germline V gene has CDR1 SGHRS and CDR2 YFSETQ. The CDR3 loop spans 13 amino acids. V lost 6 bases and J 14 bases, leaving 20 bases between the germline ends. CDR3 in amino acids: CASISQPELVLFF. In DNA form, the CDR3 reads TGCGCCAGCATTAGTCAGCCGGAGTTAGTGCTGTTTTTT. Full variable domain (missing parts from reference TRBV5-1 and TRBJ1-4): KAGVTQTPRYLIKTRGQQVTLSCSPISGHRSVSWYQQTPGQGLQFLFEYFSETQRNKGNFPGRFSGRQFSNSRSEMNVSTLELGDSALYLCASISQPELVLFFGSGTQLSVL.

The table lists this clonotype with a few counts. The genes are TRBV6-5 and TRBJ2-2; the match to TRBD1 covers 7 bases. Germline CDR1 reads MNHEY; CDR2 reads SVGAGI. There are 14 residues in the CDR3. Trimming took 3 bases from V and 3 from J; bases not matched to a gene: 1. CDR3 amino acids: CASSYRGHTGELFF. CDR3 in DNA: TGTGCCAGCAGTTATAGGGGGCACACCGGGGAGCTGTTTTTT.

This clonotype appeared a few times. The V call is TRBV7-6, the J call TRBJ1-2, with D possibly matching TRBD1 (5 bases). Germline loops: CDR1 SGHVS, CDR2 FNYEAQ. The V end lost 5 bases, the J end lost 7 bases, and 14 bases lay between the germline ends. The CDR3 is 13 amino acids. As DNA, the CDR3 is TGTGCCAGCAGCCCCGGGGGAAAGGCTGGCTACACCTTC. It codes for CASSPGGKAGYTF. Using reference TRBV7-6 and TRBJ1-2 for the parts outside the CDR3, the full variable domain is GAGVSQSPRYKVTKRGQDVALRCDPISGHVSLYWYRQALGQGPEFLTYFNYEAQQDKSGLPNDRFSAERPEGSISTLTIQRTEQRDSAMYRCASSPGGKAGYTFGSGTRLTVV.

This chain joins TRBV5-3 and TRBJ2-1, with TRBD2 identical over 12 bases. TRBV5-3 is an ORF, with its function uncertain. Trimming took 9 bases from V and 1 from J; bases not matched to a gene: 8. The CDR3 contains 16 residues. The CDR3 loop is CATGTSGSDSYNEQFF. Written as DNA, the CDR3 is TGTGCCACTGGGACTAGCGGGTCCGATTCCTACAATGAGCAGTTCTTC.

Many counts were recorded for this clonotype. V and J are TRBV20-1 and TRBJ2-2; D not certain. Trimming took off 2 bases at V and 5 bases at J, with 12 bases between the two ends. The CDR3 runs to 14 residues. The V gene's germline CDR1 is DFQATT and CDR2 SNEGSKA (reference sequence). The CDR3 DNA reads as TGCAGTGCTAGACCCCGCACGGTGACCGGGGAGCTGTTTTTT. Protein: CSARPRTVTGELFF.

V and J are TRBV7-3 and TRBJ2-1; TRBD2 aligns across 10 bases. CDR1 and CDR2 from the germline V gene are SGHTA and FQGTGA. The CDR3 length is 14 residues. Unmatched junction bases numbered 6, after V lost 5 bases and J lost 8 bases. The CDR3 loop is CASSLSGRSHEQFF. The CDR3 bases are TGTGCCAGCAGCCTTAGCGGGAGGTCTCATGAGCAGTTCTTC.

This clonotype was observed a few times. The chain employs TRBV20-1 and TRBJ1-3, with 10 bases aligning to TRBD1. Germline CDR1 and CDR2: DFQATT and SNEGSKA (reference sequence). The CDR3 totals 17 residues. J was trimmed by 2 bases and V by 0 bases; bases with no gene match: 7. The CDR3 reads CSARDRGQGEAGNTIYF. CDR3 in DNA: TGCAGTGCTAGAGATCGAGGACAGGGGGAAGCTGGAAACACCATATATTTT.